The following is a T cell receptor beta chain sequence with its context. The antigen is unknown. The data belong to a study of T cell responses to AZD1222 COVID-19 vaccine. Whole-study findings and limits: Reportedly, nearly half the spike-specific TCRs target unmutated variant regions. Recipients of two AZD1222 doses showed rising Spike-specific TCR breadth and depth. Clonal diversity was possibly underestimated, and the donors were mostly white British, with more females.

Germline CDR1 is MNHEY and CDR2 is SVGAGI. V was shortened by 10 bases and J by 1 base, with 11 bases between the two germline ends. There are 13 residues in the CDR3. Here immunoSEQ multiplex PCR was the method, and the copy in TCRdb shows in-frame clones only, minus some. The top ten hold 25% to 30% of the sample, which has 190,000 or so clones, 85% to 90% seen once. This TCR was sampled from an adult who received the AZD1222 COVID-19 vaccine. The sequenced sample was peripheral blood, obtained 28 days after the second AZD1222 dose. The V call is TRBV6-5, the J call TRBJ1-5, with D perhaps matching TRBD1 (6 bases). CDR3 sequence reads: CATKGQSNQPQHF. The CDR3, as DNA: TGTGCCACGAAGGGACAAAGCAATCAGCCCCAGCATTTT.